This TCR beta chain was profiled in a study of spatial heterogeneity in lung cancer. Study in general: Beta-chain sequences consistently outnumbered alpha-chain sequences in detection.

CDR3 length: 14 residues. CDR1 and CDR2 (germline): SQVTM, ANQGSEA. Trimming shortened V by 5 bases and J by 0 bases, and 13 bases separated the two germline ends. Time point noted: sample taken at primary tumor resection. The input material, whole RNA from tumor, nontumor lung or frozen PBMC, was sequenced unsorted. Untreated early-stage non-small cell lung cancer patients, over 55 in total, were the donors. The sample holds many counts of this clonotype. In the library, each TCR cDNA molecule bore its own unique molecular identifier. TCRdb ran MiXCR on the 5' RACE reads and lists one entry per CDR3 protein. The data hold approximately 38,000 distinct CDR3 sequences, with 5.8% observed a single time.

The chain combines TRBV29-1 with TRBJ1-1; TRBD1 is a possible D gene (6 bases). This sequence was found in a male donor with early-stage non-small cell lung cancer. The sample in question was PBMCs, obtained at surgery. In DNA, the CDR3 is TGCAGCGTTTCCCGGACAGCAATGAACACTGAAGCTTTCTTT. It specifies CSVSRTAMNTEAFF.